These 10 T cell receptor beta chains were all obtained from the same sample, sequenced in a study of T cell responses to AZD1222 COVID-19 vaccine. Only in-frame clones appear in the TCRdb table, and some are missing; sequencing was by immunoSEQ multiplex PCR. The table includes 150,000 to 200,000 clones, roughly 94% detected once. Sequences were derived from peripheral blood, sampled on day 0 of MenACWY control vaccination. The receptors were sampled from an adult in good health.

Turning to this clone: This sample includes further DNA sequences coding for the same CDR3. The V and J genes are TRBV12-3 or TRBV12-4 and TRBJ1-5, with D hard to call. The CDR3 covers 13 residues. Trimming stripped 5 bases from V and 3 bases from J, with 8 bases between. CDR3 DNA sequence: TGTGCCAGCAGTCTCGGGGTCAATCAGCCCCAGCATTTT. Residues: CASSLGVNQPQHF.

This sequence joins TRBV5-1 and TRBJ2-5; 10 nucleotides align to TRBD2. Germline CDR1 is SGHRS and CDR2 is YFSETQ. J lost 4 bases, V lost 3 bases, and 9 bases had no gene match. The CDR3 extends over 16 amino acids. CDR3 nucleotides: TGCGCCAGCAGCTCATCTAGCGGGGGCCTCACAGAGACCCAGTACTTC. The encoded protein is CASSSSSGGLTETQYF.

The V gene is TRBV6-4, the J gene TRBJ2-3, with no clear D. Looked up from germline, CDR1 is MRHNA and CDR2 is SNTAGT. Between the trimmed V and J ends, which lost 2 bases and 8 bases, there was a span of 11 bases. The CDR3 is 13 residues long. CDR3 nucleotide sequence: TGTGCCAGCAGTGACCCGGAGTCCGGTACGCAGTATTTT. It is translated as CASSDPESGTQYF.

CDR3 bases: TGTGCCAGCAGTCCGGGACATATGAACACTGAAGCTTTCTTT. Protein product: CASSPGHMNTEAFF. The J gene is TRBJ1-1, the V gene TRBV2; the D gene is possibly TRBD1 (6 bases). Germline-derived CDR1 and CDR2 are SNHLY and FYNNEI. This CDR3 contains 14 residues. Trimming removed 5 bases at V and 0 bases at J, with 10 bases between.

The chain recombines TRBV19 with TRBJ2-5; 15 bases align to TRBD2. Trimming removed 5 bases from V and 5 bases from J; junction bases left unmatched: 9. The CDR3 totals 17 residues. CDR1 and CDR2 (germline): LNHDA, SQIVND (reference sequence). In DNA, the CDR3 is TGTGCCAGTAGTCCTCGTTCTGGACTAGCGGGAGGGGAGACCCAGTACTTC. Its translation: CASSPRSGLAGGETQYF.

The V gene is TRBV18, the J gene TRBJ1-4; D remains ambiguous. The CDR3 spans 14 residues. CDR1 is KGHSH and CDR2 is LQKENI in the germline V gene. V was trimmed by 2 bases and J by 0 bases, leaving 4 bases between them. CDR3 coding DNA: TGTGCCAGCTCACCAGGAGCAACTAATGAAAAACTGTTTTTT. It codes for CASSPGATNEKLFF.

CDR3 bases: TGTGCCAGCAGCTTAGAAAGGGTGGAGACCCAGTACTTC. Protein sequence: CASSLERVETQYF. The chain couples TRBV11-2 to TRBJ2-5; no definite D call. The CDR3 is 13 residues long. Between the trimmed V and J ends, which lost 0 bases and 5 bases, there was a span of 7 bases. CDR1 is SGHAT and CDR2 is FQNNGV in the germline V gene.

The V call is TRBV7-9, the J call TRBJ2-7, with D perhaps matching TRBD1 (6 bases). The CDR3 is 14 amino acids. CDR1 is SEHNR, CDR2 FQNEAQ, per germline (reference sequence). Trimming stripped 0 bases from V and 6 bases from J, with 12 bases between. This CDR3 reads CASSLAGRGAEQYF. CDR3 in DNA: TGTGCCAGCAGCTTAGCGGGCAGGGGCGCCGAGCAGTACTTC.

This chain uses TRBV19 with TRBJ2-5; tentatively, D is TRBD2 (6 bases). V lost 5 bases, J lost 5 bases, and 15 bases lay in between. The CDR3 runs 14 residues. CDR1 and CDR2 from the germline V gene are LNHDA and SQIVND (reference sequence). CDR3 in DNA: TGTGCCAGTAGTCCCTCGGGGAGGTCGGAGACCCAGTACTTC. This encodes CASSPSGRSETQYF.

The rearrangement links TRBV3-1 (or the pseudogene TRBV3-2) to TRBJ1-1, with a possible D match to TRBD1 (6 bases). CDR3 length: 12 amino acids. Germline CDR1 and CDR2: LGHDT and YNNKEL (reference sequence). V lost 6 bases and J 1 base, leaving 6 bases between the germline ends. Written as DNA, the CDR3 is TGTGCCAGCAGGGACAGGAACACTGAAGCTTTCTTT. This gives the protein CASRDRNTEAFF.